Listed here is a single T cell receptor (beta chain). The CDR3 totals 15 residues. V shed 0 bases and J shed 5 bases, with 14 bases lying between them. Per the germline V gene, CDR1 is SGHRS and CDR2 is YFSETQ. The sample is drawn from a study of Ad26.COV2.S vaccination and SARS-CoV-2 variants. The assay was immunoSEQ multiplex PCR, and TCRdb's table has in-frame clones only and misses some. Of approximately 480,000 clones in the sample, about 83% were seen once. The treatment denotes: approximately 18 received Ad26.COV2.S at low or high dose, single or two shots; several received placebo; per-sample allocation not given. Collection of samples fell on day 63 after the first vaccine or placebo injection.

This TCR derives from a person aged 18-60 years who received the Ad26.COV2.S COVID-19 vaccine or a placebo. The specimen was peripheral blood, collected in a trial of Ad26.COV2.S vaccine versus placebo. V usage is TRBV5-1 and J usage is TRBJ1-2; D possibly corresponds to TRBD1 (5 bases). In nucleotides, the CDR3 is TGCGCCAGCAGCTTGGGACAGAACAATATGTATGGCTACACCTTC. Translation gives CASSLGQNNMYGYTF. The full variable domain, its missing parts supplied by reference TRBV5-1 and TRBJ1-2, is KAGVTQTPRYLIKTRGQQVTLSCSPISGHRSVSWYQQTPGQGLQFLFEYFSETQRNKGNFPGRFSGRQFSNSRSEMNVSTLELGDSALYLCASSLGQNNMYGYTFGSGTRLTVV.